The rows below give T cell receptor beta chains drawn from one sample of a study of T cell responses to AZD1222 COVID-19 vaccine. Clones were read by immunoSEQ multiplex PCR, and TCRdb kept only the in-frame ones, dropping some. The sample includes about 120,000 clones, almost 95% of them seen just once. Material: peripheral blood, obtained 28 days after the second AZD1222 dose. These receptors all stem from an adult who received the AZD1222 COVID-19 vaccine. Each CDR3 is given with its conserved first and last residue. A D gene is named only where the DNA matches it firmly. Size values are once, few and many counts, or a class for expanded clones, and some rows have none.

size: once; V: TRBV19; D: NA; CDR3: CASSINGQRPAWNNSPLHF
size: NA; V: TRBV4-2; D: TRBD2; CDR3: CASSQDTSGGPLYEQYF
size: once; V: TRBV10-3; D: NA; CDR3: CAISGGAIQYF
size: NA; V: TRBV5-1; D: NA; CDR3: CASSFGRFTEAFF
size: NA; V: TRBV3-1/TRBV3-2; D: TRBD1; CDR3: CAISTGIGTEAFF
size: NA; V: TRBV7-2; D: TRBD2; CDR3: CASSLGGTSEFF
size: NA; V: TRBV19; D: NA; CDR3: CASREGSAPQHF
size: NA; V: TRBV10-1; D: TRBD1; CDR3: CASSEPGQGINEQYF
size: NA; V: TRBV4-1; D: NA; CDR3: CASSQWGRQSSYEQYF
size: NA; V: TRBV18; D: NA; CDR3: CASSPNLNTEAFF
size: NA; V: TRBV7-9; D: NA; CDR3: CASSQTGTFYSPLHF
size: NA; V: TRBV2; D: TRBD2; CDR3: CASCSGLAVSNEQFF
size: NA; V: TRBV7-6; D: TRBD1; CDR3: CASSPGQGNINYGYTF
size: NA; V: TRBV9; D: NA; CDR3: CASSVRAVQETQYF
size: NA; V: TRBV5-4; D: TRBD1; CDR3: CASSYTGALIINYTEAFF
size: NA; V: TRBV6-4; D: TRBD2; CDR3: CASSERLAGGPEDTQYF
size: NA; V: TRBV5-1; D: NA; CDR3: CASSLGLNTEAFF
size: NA; V: TRBV15; D: TRBD1; CDR3: CATSGGTANSNQPQHF
size: once; V: TRBV30; D: NA; CDR3: CAWRRGAYEQYF
size: NA; V: TRBV6-1; D: NA; CDR3: CASSEIADMNTEAFF
size: NA; V: TRBV7-3; D: NA; CDR3: CASQEQGSNTGELFF
size: NA; V: TRBV7-2; D: TRBD2; CDR3: CASSLVGLAGEEQFF
size: once; V: TRBV25-1; D: NA; CDR3: CASSRQGGYTF
size: NA; V: TRBV19; D: TRBD1; CDR3: CASSIGTGGYQPQHF
size: NA; V: TRBV11-2; D: TRBD1; CDR3: CASSPGTGIYEQYF
size: NA; V: TRBV11-2; D: TRBD1; CDR3: CASGQGYNSPLHF
size: NA; V: TRBV2; D: NA; CDR3: CASSGGTPYGYTF
size: NA; V: TRBV9; D: TRBD2; CDR3: CASSAFGGTSGFTDTQYF
size: NA; V: TRBV5-1; D: TRBD2; CDR3: CASRGLAGGPMDIQYF
size: NA; V: TRBV18; D: NA; CDR3: CASSPPSAGNQPQHF
size: few; V: TRBV5-1; D: NA; CDR3: CASRMGGGPVDTQYF
size: once; V: TRBV30; D: TRBD1; CDR3: CAWRAPGQGSTDTQYF
size: once; V: TRBV5-1; D: TRBD1; CDR3: CASSLVGTDNSPLHF
size: NA; V: TRBV7-9; D: TRBD2; CDR3: CASAPSGSSYEQYF
size: NA; V: TRBV10-3; D: TRBD1; CDR3: CAISGDRGGETQYF
size: NA; V: TRBV19; D: NA; CDR3: CASSIRGSNEKLFF
size: NA; V: TRBV10-3; D: NA; CDR3: CATLGTANNYGYTF
size: NA; V: TRBV6-5; D: NA; CDR3: CASRSPGAETQYF
size: NA; V: TRBV5-1; D: TRBD1; CDR3: CASSWGTGGRNEKLFF
size: NA; V: TRBV7-2; D: NA; CDR3: CASSPERGYEQYF
size: NA; V: TRBV27; D: NA; CDR3: CASSTTQGTLIQPQHF
size: NA; V: TRBV18; D: TRBD1; CDR3: CASSPRTGLGNTIYF
size: NA; V: TRBV3-1/TRBV3-2; D: NA; CDR3: CASSPAAGTLSEAFF
size: NA; V: TRBV6-4; D: TRBD2; CDR3: CASSDRASGGGEQFF
size: NA; V: TRBV18; D: NA; CDR3: CASSPSSPGGLDTEAFF
size: once; V: TRBV6-5; D: TRBD1; CDR3: CASNTGVYSNQPQHF
size: NA; V: TRBV5-1; D: NA; CDR3: CASSLGRTDNYGYTF
size: NA; V: TRBV28; D: TRBD2; CDR3: CASTPGTSGHEQYF
size: NA; V: TRBV9; D: NA; CDR3: CASSVVGGDEKLFF
size: NA; V: TRBV28; D: NA; CDR3: CASRYREAGNQPQHF
size: NA; V: TRBV6-6; D: TRBD2; CDR3: CASSLRTSGSGYEQYF